Below are 32 T cell receptor beta chains sequenced from a single sample in a study of T cell repertoires in cytomegalovirus infection. Their cognate antigens are unknown. TCRdb reanalysed the reads using MiXCR and keeps one entry per CDR3 protein. The sample includes approximately 910,000 distinct CDR3 sequences, 30% to 40% seen only once; the top ten take roughly 12%. Here the sequenced sample was cultured CD8+ T cells from PBMCs, taken from culture after CMV antigen stimulation. These receptors all stem from a human donor in good health (CMV status not recorded). Some clones in this sample may be carry-over from other donors' samples.

The chain is built from TRBV2 and TRBJ2-5, with D unresolved. This CDR3 comprises 15 residues. The V end lost 3 bases, the J end lost 2 bases, and 13 bases lay between the germline ends. CDR1 SNHLY and CDR2 FYNNEI come from the germline V gene. The CDR3 nucleotides read TGTGCCAGCAGTGAGCCAGGACGTCGACAAGAGACCCAGTACTTC. Translated, it gives CASSEPGRRQETQYF.

V gene TRBV24-1 combines with J gene TRBJ2-3, with D hard to call. This CDR3 has 13 amino acids. From germline, CDR1 is KGHDR and CDR2 SFDVKD. Between the trimmed V and J ends, which lost 7 bases and 5 bases, there was a span of 12 bases. As DNA, the CDR3 is TGTGCCACCAGGGGTTCAACTGGAGATACGCAGTATTTT. It specifies CATRGSTGDTQYF.

The sample holds a few counts of this clonotype. This rearrangement joins TRBV9 to TRBJ1-1; D is unresolved. With 0 bases removed from V and 0 bases from J, the gap between germline ends came to 9 bases. Per the germline V gene, CDR1 is SGDLS and CDR2 is YYNGEE. The CDR3 has 15 amino acids. The chain's CDR3 is CASSVDSPLNTEAFF. DNA for the CDR3: TGTGCCAGCAGCGTAGACAGTCCTTTGAACACTGAAGCTTTCTTT.

This clonotype was detected ten times or more. The CDR3 sequence is CASSVTSGGNEQFF. CDR3 DNA: TGTGCCAGCAGCGTGACTAGCGGGGGTAATGAGCAGTTCTTC. The rearrangement uses TRBV7-2 and TRBJ2-1; TRBD2 matches 12 bases. The J segment lost 7 bases and the V segment lost 5 bases, leaving 3 bases of the junction unmatched. Germline values: CDR1 SGHTA, CDR2 FQGNSA. The CDR3 has 14 amino acids.

V gene TRBV28 combines with J gene TRBJ1-5, with D possibly being TRBD1 (5 bases). In germline, CDR1 is MDHEN, CDR2 SYDVKM. V lost 4 bases and J lost 5, with 15 bases in between. The CDR3 is 15 amino acids. Here the CDR3 reads CASSWGREYDQPQHF. CDR3 nucleotides: TGTGCCAGCAGTTGGGGCAGGGAGTACGATCAGCCCCAGCATTTT. The full variable domain, rest sourced from reference TRBV28 and TRBJ1-5, is DVKVTQSSRYLVKRTGEKVFLECVQDMDHENMFWYRQDPGLGLRLIYFSYDVKMKEKGDIPEGYSVSREKKERFSLILESASTNQTSMYLCASSWGREYDQPQHFGDGTRLSIL.

This chain uses TRBV27 with TRBJ1-2; TRBD1 might be the D (6 bases). From germline, CDR1 is MNHEY and CDR2 SMNVEV (reference sequence). This CDR3 comprises 15 residues. V shed 0 bases and J shed 4 bases, with 12 bases lying between them. This CDR3 is CASSLSAGAIYGYTF. The CDR3 DNA reads TGTGCCAGCAGTTTATCAGCAGGGGCTATCTATGGCTACACCTTC.

There are a few counts of this clonotype. The V and J genes are TRBV7-9 and TRBJ1-5; TRBD1 matches 11 bases. CDR1 and CDR2 from the germline V gene are SEHNR and FQNEAQ (reference sequence). V shed 5 bases, J shed 5 bases, and the junction held 11 bases outside the gene matches. The length of the CDR3 is 17 residues. CDR3 residues: CASSALPGDRGDQPQHF. CDR3 bases: TGTGCCAGCAGCGCACTACCCGGGGACAGGGGGGATCAGCCCCAGCATTTT.

The gene calls are TRBV19 and TRBJ1-5; D remains unclear. The CDR3 covers 16 residues. The germline V gene encodes CDR1 LNHDA and CDR2 SQIVND (reference sequence). V was pared by 10 bases and J by 0 bases, with 19 bases between. As DNA, the CDR3 is TGTGCCAAATGCATCCGGTGCCGACATAGCAATCAGCCCCAGCATTTT. Translated, it gives CAKCIRCRHSNQPQHF.

The sample holds a few counts of this clonotype. The J gene is TRBJ2-3, the V gene TRBV7-3, with D maybe TRBD2 (6 bases). The germline gives CDR1 SGHTA, CDR2 FQGTGA. This CDR3 is 16 amino acids long. V shed 1 base and J shed 2 bases, with 13 bases lying between them. CDR3 region: CASSLRGGAPTDTQYF. The CDR3 nucleotides are TGTGCCAGCAGCTTAAGAGGCGGGGCTCCCACAGATACGCAGTATTTT.

This clonotype appeared a few times. V gene TRBV4-3 combines with J gene TRBJ2-1; 8 bases match TRBD2. The trim removed 1 base at V and 3 bases at J, leaving 5 bases unmatched. From germline, CDR1 is LGHNA and CDR2 YSLEER. The CDR3 runs 16 residues. The CDR3 DNA reads TGCGCCAGCAGCCAAGGTACCGGGGGGGACTACAATGAGCAGTTCTTC. Amino acid sequence: CASSQGTGGDYNEQFF.

This clonotype was observed a handful of times. The chain employs TRBV12-3 or TRBV12-4 and TRBJ2-7; D may be TRBD1 (5 bases). With 5 bases removed from V and 3 bases from J, the gap between germline ends came to 14 bases. The CDR3 runs 14 residues. The CDR3 DNA is TGTGCCAGCAGTACTGGTGCAGGGAACTACGAGCAGTACTTC. Residues: CASSTGAGNYEQYF.

The J gene is TRBJ2-2, the V gene TRBV5-1, with 11 bases fitting TRBD2. Trimming cost V 6 bases and J 1 base; bases outside gene matches: 5. The germline CDR1 and CDR2 sequences are SGHRS and YFSETQ. The CDR3 has 16 residues. The CDR3 loop reads CASTYGTSGNTGELFF. For the CDR3, the DNA is TGCGCCAGCACTTATGGGACTAGCGGGAACACCGGGGAGCTGTTTTTT.

This chain uses TRBV5-6 with TRBJ2-7; possibly TRBD2 for D (5 bases). This CDR3 has 14 amino acids. With 0 bases removed from V and 2 bases from J, the gap between germline ends came to 9 bases. Germline V gene data show CDR1 as SGHDT and CDR2 as YYEEEE. The CDR3 spells CASSLGQTTYEQYF. CDR3 sequence (DNA): TGTGCCAGCAGCTTGGGCCAGACTACCTACGAGCAGTACTTC.

The chain has TRBV29-1 and TRBJ1-1, with 9 nucleotides matching TRBD1. The CDR3 spans 13 residues. Germline V gene data show CDR1 as SQVTM and CDR2 as ANQGSEA. V lost 5 bases to trimming and J lost 4 bases; unmatched junction nucleotides: 5. CDR3 protein: CSVLGQGGTEAFF. The CDR3 DNA is TGCAGCGTTTTGGGACAGGGAGGCACTGAAGCTTTCTTT.

The chain's CDR3 is CASSYSPRTAIDTGELFF. For the CDR3, the DNA is TGTGCCAGCAGTTACTCTCCCCGGACGGCAATAGACACCGGGGAGCTGTTTTTT. The J gene is TRBJ2-2, the V gene TRBV6-8; D uncertain. The germline V and J ends were trimmed by 0 bases and 3 bases, with 17 bases remaining between them. The CDR3 totals 18 residues. The V gene's germline CDR1 is MNHGY and CDR2 SAAAGT.

This clonotype was detected only a few times. The chain joins TRBV2 to TRBJ2-1; the D gene could be TRBD1 or TRBD2 (6 bases each). CDR3 length equals 17 residues. Per the germline V gene, CDR1 is SNHLY and CDR2 is FYNNEI. Trimming took off 0 bases at V and 0 bases at J, with 12 bases between the two ends. CDR3 DNA sequence: TGTGCCAGCAGTGAAGCGCTAGGGGGGAGCTCCTACAATGAGCAGTTCTTC. Encoded protein: CASSEALGGSSYNEQFF.

The chain uses TRBV7-9 and TRBJ2-1; D is perhaps TRBD1 (6 bases). From germline, CDR1 is SEHNR and CDR2 FQNEAQ (reference sequence). The CDR3 is 15 amino acids. V lost 2 bases and J 1 base, leaving 9 bases between the germline ends. The CDR3 sequence: CASSLSQGSYNEQFF. The CDR3 nucleotides read TGTGCCAGCAGCTTAAGTCAGGGGTCCTACAATGAGCAGTTCTTC.

Many counts were recorded for this clonotype. The chain couples TRBV7-2 to TRBJ2-7; D is possibly TRBD2 (6 bases). V was shortened by 2 bases and J by 3 bases, with 11 bases between the two germline ends. Germline loops: CDR1 SGHTA, CDR2 FQGNSA. The CDR3 extends over 14 amino acids. The CDR3 DNA reads TGTGCCAGCAGCTTATCCGGCGGGGACTACGAGCAGTACGTC. It translates to CASSLSGGDYEQYV.

The gene calls are TRBV15 and TRBJ2-5; D might be TRBD2 (6 bases). Trimming shortened V by 1 base and J by 7 bases, and 13 bases separated the two germline ends. The CDR3 runs 14 residues. CDR1 LNHNV and CDR2 YYDKDF come from the germline V gene (reference sequence). Here the CDR3 reads CATSRAGDSRTQYF. The CDR3 DNA sequence: TGTGCCACCAGCAGAGCGGGGGACTCCCGGACCCAGTACTTC.

This sequence joins TRBV25-1 and TRBJ2-1, with D perhaps given as TRBD1 or TRBD2 (7 bases each). The CDR3 runs 10 residues. Trimming shortened V by 6 bases and J by 15 bases, and 12 bases separated the two germline ends. Germline assignment: CDR1 MGHDK and CDR2 SYGVNS. CDR3 DNA sequence: TGTGCCAGCAGCAGGGGGGGCCTGTTCTTC. This encodes CASSRGGLFF.

This clonotype was counted at least ten times. The chain combines TRBV7-2 with TRBJ2-3; no clear D gene. V was trimmed by 8 bases and J by 2 bases, leaving 14 bases between them. Germline V gives CDR1 SGHTA, CDR2 FQGNSA. CDR3 length: 14 amino acids. CDR3 DNA sequence: TGTGCCAGCGGCCATTACGGAATCACAGATACGCAGTATTTT. It specifies CASGHYGITDTQYF. Full variable domain (missing parts from reference TRBV7-2 and TRBJ2-3): GAGVSQSPSNKVTEKGKDVELRCDPISGHTALYWYRQSLGQGLEFLIYFQGNSAPDKSGLPSDRFSAERTGGSVSTLTIQRTQQEDSAVYLCASGHYGITDTQYFGPGTRLTVL.

This clonotype has ten or more counts. CDR3 nucleotide sequence: TGTGCCAGCAGCCCAGGACTAGCGGGGGGCGTCACAGATACGCAGTATTTT. This translates into CASSPGLAGGVTDTQYF. This chain uses TRBV7-6 with TRBJ2-3, with 14 bases that match TRBD2. Germline CDR1 is SGHVS and CDR2 is FNYEAQ. The CDR3 is 17 amino acids. J gave up 2 bases and V 5 bases, and 6 bases lay outside the gene matches.

DNA of the CDR3: TGCGCCAGCAGTCAATGCCTACTAGCGGGGGGGCGGGGTTTCGATGAGCAGTTCTTC. Translation: CASSQCLLAGGRGFDEQFF. The chain joins TRBV23-1 to TRBJ2-1; the match to TRBD2 covers 13 bases. TRBV23-1 is given ORF status, its function remaining uncertain. This CDR3 comprises 19 residues. Trimming at V came to 1 base and at J to 8 bases, leaving 14 bases not matched to a gene.

Worth noting for this clonotype: It may be a read error: a sequence one base away is much more abundant. This chain joins TRBV7-6 and TRBJ1-3; D remains unclear. V was cut by 8 bases and J by 0 bases, with 14 bases left in between. Germline CDR1 reads SGHVS; CDR2 reads FNYEAQ. This CDR3 is 15 amino acids long. The DNA for the CDR3 is TGTGCCAGCGGTAGAGTCGGCGACTCTGGAAACACCATATATTTT. Encoded protein: CASGRVGDSGNTIYF.

The chain combines TRBV7-6 with TRBJ2-5, with 7 positions matching TRBD1. Germline V gene lookup returns CDR1 SGHVS and CDR2 FNYEAQ. The trim removed 3 bases at V and 5 bases at J, leaving 9 bases unmatched. This CDR3 is built from 15 residues. CDR3: CASSFWGQSLETQYF. CDR3 nucleotide sequence: TGTGCCAGCAGCTTCTGGGGACAGTCTTTGGAGACCCAGTACTTC.

The chain couples TRBV20-1 to TRBJ1-1, with 9 bases lining up with TRBD1. J gave up 1 base and V 5 bases, and 11 bases lay outside the gene matches. Germline V gene data show CDR1 as DFQATT and CDR2 as SNEGSKA (reference sequence). The CDR3 totals 16 residues. This CDR3 reads CSAARDRALGNTEAFF. DNA of the CDR3: TGCAGTGCTGCCCGGGACAGGGCGTTAGGGAACACTGAAGCTTTCTTT.

The chain joins TRBV27 to TRBJ2-3, with 14 positions matching TRBD2. The V gene end was trimmed by 5 bases and the J gene end by 7 bases; junction bases not matched to a gene: 5. CDR3 length equals 15 residues. Looked up from germline, CDR1 is MNHEY and CDR2 is SMNVEV (reference sequence). This CDR3 is CASSRTSGGLHTQYF. CDR3 nucleotides: TGTGCCAGCAGTCGGACTAGCGGGGGGCTACATACGCAGTATTTT.

This clonotype has more than one count but fewer than ten. Since a much larger clone is just one base distant, this may be a read error. The rearrangement joins TRBV6-1 to TRBJ1-1; the D is unclear. CDR3 length: 11 amino acids. Per germline, CDR1 MNHNS and CDR2 SASEGT. The V end lost 2 bases, the J end lost 7 bases, and 5 bases lay between the germline ends. CDR3 in amino acids: CASSEQDEAFF. CDR3 DNA: TGTGCCAGCAGTGAACAGGATGAAGCTTTCTTT.

In this sample, this clonotype turned up once. This chain connects TRBV9 to TRBJ1-2, with 8 bases lining up with TRBD1. The CDR3 loop spans 16 amino acids. The V gene's germline CDR1 is SGDLS and CDR2 YYNGEE. V trimming: 0 bases; J trimming: 1 base; junction bases outside the gene matches: 5. CDR3 residues: CASSVGTTGGNYGYTF. The CDR3 DNA follows: TGTGCCAGCAGCGTAGGCACTACAGGGGGTAACTATGGCTACACCTTC.

The V gene is TRBV20-1, the J gene TRBJ1-6, with TRBD1 as a possible D gene (6 bases). CDR1 is DFQATT and CDR2 is SNEGSKA in the germline V gene (reference sequence). The CDR3 consists of 19 residues. V was cut by 0 bases and J by 4 bases, with 22 bases left in between. This CDR3 is CSARDRQGIGGIYNSPLHF. The DNA of the CDR3 is TGCAGTGCTAGAGATCGGCAGGGAATAGGGGGGATTTATAATTCACCCCTCCACTTT.

The rearrangement uses TRBV2 and TRBJ2-5; weak D call: TRBD1 (7 bases). This CDR3 region has 15 residues. V lost 6 bases, J lost 4 bases, and 18 bases lay in between. The germline V gene encodes CDR1 SNHLY and CDR2 FYNNEI. The CDR3 nucleotides read TGTGCCAGCAGGGACCTTAGACAGGGAGGAGAGACCCAGTACTTC. Its translation: CASRDLRQGGETQYF.

This sequence joins TRBV11-3 and TRBJ2-7; 9 bases line up with TRBD1. This CDR3 has 13 amino acids. CDR1 SGHNT and CDR2 YENEEA come from the germline V gene. V lost 5 bases to trimming and J lost 7 bases; unmatched junction nucleotides: 6. The CDR3 reads CASSLGTGKEQYF. CDR3 bases: TGTGCCAGCAGCCTCGGGACAGGGAAAGAGCAGTACTTC.